This T cell receptor (beta chain) was sequenced during a study of CXCR3-negative and CXCR3-positive naive CD8 T cells. The libraries of TRB cDNA were prepared using 5' RACE with UMI labels. From the 5' RACE reads, TCRdb lists one entry per CDR3 protein and no DNA. In all, the sample yields 35,000 to 40,000 distinct CDR3 sequences. This CDR3 region has 14 residues. Germline assignment: CDR1 SGHAT and CDR2 FQNNGV. Sequencing was carried out using memory CD8+ T cells from blood. The chain employs TRBV11-2 and TRBJ2-7; TCRdb returns TRBD1, unconfirmable since there is no DNA. The receptor comes from a human donor in good health. Some clones in this sample may be carry-over from other donors' samples. The CDR3 here is CASSPKGPAYEQYF.